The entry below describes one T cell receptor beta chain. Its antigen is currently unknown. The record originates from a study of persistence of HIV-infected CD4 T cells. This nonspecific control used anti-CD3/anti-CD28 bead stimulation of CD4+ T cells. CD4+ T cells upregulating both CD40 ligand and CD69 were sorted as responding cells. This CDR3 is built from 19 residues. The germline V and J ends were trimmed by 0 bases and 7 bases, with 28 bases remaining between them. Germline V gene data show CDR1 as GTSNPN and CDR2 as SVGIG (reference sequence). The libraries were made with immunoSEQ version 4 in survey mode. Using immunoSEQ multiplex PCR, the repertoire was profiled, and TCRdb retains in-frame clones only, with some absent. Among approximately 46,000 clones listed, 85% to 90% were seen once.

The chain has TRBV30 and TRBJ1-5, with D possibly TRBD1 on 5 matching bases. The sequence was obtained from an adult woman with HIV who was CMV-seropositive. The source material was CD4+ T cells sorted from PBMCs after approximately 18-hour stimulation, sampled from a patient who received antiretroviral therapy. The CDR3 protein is CAWSVGNLWGRRMSQPQHF. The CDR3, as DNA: TGTGCCTGGAGTGTTGGGAACCTGTGGGGGAGGCGTATGTCGCAGCCCCAGCATTTT.